This T cell receptor beta chain was obtained from a study of blood T cells in healthy people across ages (dated by TCRdb to 2013 to 2016). Turning to the overall study: In model experiments, template switching captured roughly one uniquely barcoded TCR beta cDNA molecule for every two T cells. Using deep sequencing normalized with unique cDNA molecular identifiers, the study measured how TCR beta repertoire diversity changes with age. Donors were grouped into four age groups: young (average roughly 17 years), middle-aged (39), aged (around 60) and long-lived (approximately 78). For two donors (one aged 18 to 29 and one aged 80 or older), the study analyzed two additional independent replicas of 1 million unique cDNA reads from the same blood draw.

Systemically healthy Caucasian individuals from Russia, 39 in total and aged about 6 to 90 years, were included as donors. Ten milliliters of peripheral blood were drawn from each donor into EDTA-treated Vacutainer tubes. PBMCs were isolated by Ficoll-Paque density-gradient centrifugation, with at least 7 million obtained per sample. Total RNA was extracted from PBMCs with Trizol reagent, with at least 6 micrograms obtained per sample. For every donor, an aliquot of PBMCs went through flow cytometry to measure the percentages of naive CD45RAhigh/CD27high T cells. Looking up the germline V gene yields CDR1 LGHNA and CDR2 YSLEER. At the junction V is shortened by 1 base and J by 2 bases, with 11 bases in between. There are 15 amino acids in the CDR3, from cysteine to phenylalanine inclusive. The DNA shown is the 45-base CDR3, in frame from base 1. The library was produced with 5' RACE. Sequencing took place on an Illumina HiSeq 2500. A second about 7 to 11 cycle PCR used a sample-barcoded 5' primer and a J-beta primer mix. A unique molecular identifier was introduced onto each TCR beta cDNA molecule by a template-switch 5' adaptor carrying 12 random nucleotides. At least 3 million CDR3-containing paired-end reads were obtained from each sample. First-strand cDNA was synthesized from all RNA with the Mint cDNA synthesis kit, primed by a TRBC-specific oligonucleotide. After uracil-DNA glycosylase treatment, a first 18-cycle PCR used universal primers M1SS and BC2_uni_R on all cDNA. The paper's data handling went like this. For normalization, 1 million high-quality reads were randomly selected from each sample, with every read carrying a distinct molecular identifier. Instead of being binned into consensus sequences, reads with shared molecular identifiers were discarded. CDR3 identification, clonotype clustering and error correction used MiTCR with a Q25 quality threshold and the strictest error-elimination algorithm. A nonparametric unseen species model using Euler transformation provided a lower-bound estimate of total TCR beta diversity. Clones were called with MiXCR by TCRdb after fastp trimmed the public reads at Q25, and only in-frame beta chains were retained. Each record represents a unique CDR3 protein, reported with the most common genes and DNA among its rows. TCRdb, rather than the study authors, made the V and J calls. This sample has some 760,000 distinct CDR3 sequences in its table, and 20% to 30% of those were observed once. The top ten constitute 9% to 9.5% of the sample.

There are a few counts of this clonotype. Its antigen remains undetermined. Base qualities are not at hand, and no much larger clone is one base apart. The paper's findings and limits, for the study overall: A strong correlation was found between observed TCR beta diversity and the percentage of naive T cells measured by flow cytometry. The long-lived group showed more naive CD4+ T cells, fewer expanded clones and increased TCR diversity than the aged group, suggesting age selection. Estimates of total diversity from one million sequenced T cells were regarded as lower bounds and underestimates. Observed TCR beta diversity per million T cells fell roughly linearly with age, and a significant reduction was already apparent by age roughly 40. Bulk unsorted PBMC profiling prevented conclusive comparison of naive and antigen-experienced compartments. Because donor CMV infection status was unknown, age-related changes in expanded clonotypes were potentially confounded.

These same records also appear under a second study, on T cells of mothers and their children. The second study's paper adds: The donors were nine systemically healthy Caucasian individuals, made up of three mothers and their six children. cDNA synthesis used all of the extracted RNA, with roughly 1.6 ug of RNA in each 15 ul reaction. In the second PCR, the M1S primer added sample barcodes and 2-4 random nucleotides. More than 8.5 million TCR beta CDR3 reads were obtained from each mother, and roughly 3 million reads were obtained from each child. Thymic selection similarly shapes TCR recombination output in related and unrelated pairs, with minor effect from inherited differences. Normalized repertoire overlap was always slightly but never significantly higher in related than unrelated mother-child pairs. No persistent microchimeric T cell clones were detected, at a sensitivity of 80 to 100 clones per million clonotypes. The study used deep NGS to compare TCR beta repertoires of mothers and children, seeking features distinguishing related mother-child pairs from unrelated individuals. The mean age was about 37 +/- 4 years for the mothers and about 12 +/- 4 years for the children. After adapter ligation was performed with NEBNext reagents, the libraries were sequenced on an Illumina HiSeq 2000 with 100+100 nt paired-end reads. Mother and child libraries were prepared a month apart and sequenced in separate runs to prevent cross-contamination. For each donor, between about 450,000 and 2,300,000 distinct TCR beta clonotypes were identified. Naive TCR beta clonotypes were estimated from low-frequency clonotypes matched to each donor's FACS-determined naive share, without sorting.

Sequenced material: blood. Here the chain combines TRBV4-3 and TRBJ2-5; tentative D gene TRBD1, with 6 bases matching. The origin of this receptor is a boy aged 10-17 years in good health. The sequenced DNA is TGCGCCAGCAGCCAAGGGGGAAGGGGGCAAGAGACCCAGTACTTC. This gives the protein CASSQGGRGQETQYF.